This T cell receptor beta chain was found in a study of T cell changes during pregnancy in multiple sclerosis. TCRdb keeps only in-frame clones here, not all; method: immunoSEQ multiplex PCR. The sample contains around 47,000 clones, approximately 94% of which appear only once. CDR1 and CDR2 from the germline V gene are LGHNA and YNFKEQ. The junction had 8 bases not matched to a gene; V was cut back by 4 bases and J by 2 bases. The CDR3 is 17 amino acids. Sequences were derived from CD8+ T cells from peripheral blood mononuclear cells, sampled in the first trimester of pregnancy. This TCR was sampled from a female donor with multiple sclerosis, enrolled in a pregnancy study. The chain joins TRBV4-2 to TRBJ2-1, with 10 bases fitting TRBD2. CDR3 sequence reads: CASSPDRTSGPYNEQFF. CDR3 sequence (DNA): TGTGCCAGCAGCCCGGATCGGACTAGCGGCCCCTACAATGAGCAGTTCTTC.